Below are 28 T cell receptor beta chains sequenced from a single sample in a study of blood T cell repertoires in COVID-19. Libraries were prepared by immunoSEQ multiplex PCR; TCRdb keeps only in-frame clonotypes and omits some of them. The data contain 380,000 or so clones, around 87% of them singletons. What was sequenced was PBMCs or T cells enriched from blood (not recorded which). The receptors originated from a man aged 30-40 years who had recovered from COVID-19.

This clone turned up a few times. This sequence joins TRBV4-1 and TRBJ1-3; tentative D call: TRBD1 (6 bases). The germline V and J ends were trimmed by 4 bases and 4 bases, with 20 bases remaining between them. Germline V gene sequence: CDR1 MGHRA, CDR2 YSYEKL. The CDR3 length is 17 residues. The CDR3 sequence: CASSPPSNGGLGNTIYF. CDR3 in DNA: TGCGCCAGCAGCCCCCCCTCCAACGGGGGGCTAGGAAACACCATATATTTT.

This clone was seen once. This chain uses TRBV6-5 with TRBJ2-2; no reliable D call. Germline V gene data show CDR1 as MNHEY and CDR2 as SVGAGI. Trimming removed 4 bases from V and 6 bases from J, with 12 bases in between. This CDR3 has 14 amino acids. The CDR3 DNA reads TGTGCCAGCAGTTCGTATTTAGAGGCCGGGGAGCTGTTTTTT. Translated: CASSSYLEAGELFF.

The V and J genes are TRBV4-1 and TRBJ1-1; 9 bases fit TRBD1. The V segment lost 4 bases and the J segment 0 bases; nucleotides outside the gene matches: 6. The CDR3 covers 16 residues. Germline V gene lookup returns CDR1 MGHRA and CDR2 YSYEKL. Here the CDR3 reads CASSLEGQGLNTEAFF. The CDR3 DNA is TGCGCCAGCAGCCTAGAGGGACAGGGATTGAACACTGAAGCTTTCTTT.

This sequence joins TRBV11-2 and TRBJ1-1; D gene uncertain. Trimming cost V 0 bases and J 4 bases, with 15 bases left between them. CDR1 and CDR2 from the germline V gene are SGHAT and FQNNGV. The CDR3 covers 16 residues. In nucleotides, the CDR3 is TGTGCCAGCAGCTTAGAAGTCTTCGGGAGACGCACTGAAGCTTTCTTT. This sequence encodes CASSLEVFGRRTEAFF. Drawing the rest from reference TRBV11-2 and TRBJ1-1, the complete variable domain is EAGVAQSPRYKIIEKRQSVAFWCNPISGHATLYWYQQILGQGPKLLIQFQNNGVVDDSQLPKDRFSAERLKGVDSTLKIQPAKLEDSAVYLCASSLEVFGRRTEAFFGQGTRLTVV.

The chain recombines TRBV19 with TRBJ1-2; possible D gene TRBD1, 5 bases. The CDR3 length is 14 residues. V lost 7 bases to trimming and J lost 3 bases, with 15 bases between them. Per the germline V gene, CDR1 is LNHDA and CDR2 is SQIVND (reference sequence). The CDR3 coding sequence is TGTGCCAGTACCCTTAGGAGGGGCGACTATGGCTACACCTTC. Translating it yields CASTLRRGDYGYTF.

This sequence joins TRBV10-1 and TRBJ2-3, with 8 bases lining up with TRBD1. Germline-derived CDR1 and CDR2 are WNHNN and SYGVQD (reference sequence). Trimming removed 4 bases from V and 3 bases from J; junction bases left unmatched: 6. The CDR3 loop spans 15 amino acids. CDR3 loop: CASSARQGRTDTQYF. The DNA of the CDR3 is TGCGCCAGCAGTGCGAGACAGGGGAGAACAGATACGCAGTATTTT.

The rearrangement joins TRBV7-9 to TRBJ1-1, with D unresolved. Deletions cut 5 bases from V and 2 bases from J, with 12 bases between. Germline V CDR1 and CDR2: SEHNR, FQNEAQ (reference sequence). This CDR3 contains 14 residues. The DNA of the CDR3 is TGTGCCAGCAGCACGTACAGAGTAAACACTGAAGCTTTCTTT. Protein: CASSTYRVNTEAFF.

V gene TRBV6-5 combines with J gene TRBJ1-1; D remains ambiguous. Germline assignment: CDR1 MNHEY and CDR2 SVGAGI. V was clipped by 2 bases and J by 4 bases, with 14 bases between them. The CDR3 runs to 15 residues. This CDR3 is CASSYGHTAGTEAFF. CDR3 bases: TGTGCCAGCAGTTACGGGCACACGGCGGGCACTGAAGCTTTCTTT.

The rearrangement links TRBV6-5 to TRBJ1-3, with D perhaps matching TRBD1 (6 bases). The CDR3 runs 14 residues. The V gene lost 8 bases and the J gene lost 0 bases, with 11 bases spanning the gap. Germline V gene sequence: CDR1 MNHEY, CDR2 SVGAGI. CDR3 sequence reads: CASHRESSGNTIYF. CDR3 DNA sequence: TGTGCCAGCCACAGGGAAAGCTCTGGAAACACCATATATTTT.

Regarding this clone: This same CDR3 is encoded by further DNA sequences in the sample. The chain carries TRBV19 and TRBJ1-5; D call uncertain. V lost 1 base and J lost 6, with 4 bases in between. This CDR3 region has 12 residues. Germline values: CDR1 LNHDA, CDR2 SQIVND (reference sequence). CDR3 loop: CASSIGGQPQHF. Written as DNA, the CDR3 is TGTGCCAGTAGTATAGGAGGTCAGCCCCAGCATTTT.

This chain connects TRBV10-3 to TRBJ2-5; 10 nucleotides line up with TRBD1. V shed 8 bases and J 5 bases; nucleotides not matched to a gene: 5. This CDR3 region has 13 residues. Germline CDR1 and CDR2: ENHRY and SYGVKD. CDR3 bases: TGTGCCATCGCCCCGGACAGGGGGGAGACCCAGTACTTC. This encodes CAIAPDRGETQYF.

In its sample, this clone was seen a few times. The chain has TRBV29-1 and TRBJ1-1; 9 positions agree with TRBD1. Germline V gene lookup returns CDR1 SQVTM and CDR2 ANQGSEA. Trimming cost V 7 bases and J 6 bases; bases outside gene matches: 6. The length of the CDR3 is 12 residues. CDR3 region: CSATDRGPEAFF. The DNA of the CDR3 is TGCAGCGCCACGGACAGGGGTCCTGAAGCTTTCTTT.

The chain couples TRBV19 to TRBJ1-6; possibly TRBD1 for D (6 bases). This CDR3 has 16 amino acids. The germline CDR1 and CDR2 sequences are LNHDA and SQIVND (reference sequence). V was pared by 7 bases and J by 0 bases, with 13 bases between. CDR3: CASIRTDSSYNSPLHF. In DNA form, the CDR3 reads TGTGCCAGTATCAGGACAGATAGCTCCTATAATTCACCCCTCCACTTT.

The rearrangement joins TRBV7-2 to TRBJ2-7; TRBD2 aligns across 13 bases. This CDR3 comprises 17 residues. Trimming cost V 5 bases and J 2 bases; bases outside gene matches: 9. Germline V gene data show CDR1 as SGHTA and CDR2 as FQGNSA. This CDR3 reads CASSPRRLAGGPYEQYF. CDR3 DNA sequence: TGTGCCAGCAGCCCCAGGAGACTAGCGGGGGGCCCCTACGAGCAGTACTTC.

This chain links TRBV11-3 with TRBJ2-2; D is ambiguous. The CDR3 has 12 amino acids. Trimming removed 2 bases from V and 7 bases from J, with 5 bases in between. CDR1 and CDR2 (germline): SGHNT, YENEEA. CDR3 sequence: CASSLSYGELFF. The CDR3 DNA is TGTGCCAGCAGCTTATCGTACGGGGAGCTGTTTTTT.

This chain connects TRBV19 to TRBJ1-2; 7 bases fit TRBD1. The trim removed 6 bases at V and 10 bases at J, leaving 17 bases unmatched. The germline V gene has CDR1 LNHDA and CDR2 SQIVND (reference sequence). The CDR3 loop spans 15 amino acids. Here the CDR3 reads CASRGHTGANGYYTF. DNA for the CDR3: TGTGCCAGTAGAGGTCATACAGGGGCGAACGGATACTACACCTTC.

The V and J genes are TRBV15 and TRBJ1-2; D is ambiguous. The germline V gene encodes CDR1 LNHNV and CDR2 YYDKDF (reference sequence). This CDR3 contains 16 residues. The V and J ends lost 0 bases and 7 bases respectively, with 18 bases between them. CDR3 nucleotide sequence: TGTGCCACCAGCAGAGATAGCGGAGGGTCCTTTGGTGGCTACACCTTC. Amino acids: CATSRDSGGSFGGYTF.

The count of this clone is one. In nucleotides, the CDR3 is TGTGCCAGCAGGGACATCTATGGCTACACCTTC. This translates into CASRDIYGYTF. The gene calls are TRBV28 and TRBJ1-2, with a possible D match to TRBD1 (5 bases). V dropped 6 bases and J dropped 4 bases, with 6 bases sitting between them. The CDR3 has 11 residues. From germline, CDR1 is MDHEN and CDR2 SYDVKM.

The rearrangement joins TRBV12-3 or TRBV12-4 to TRBJ1-5, with D uncertain. V was clipped by 6 bases and J by 7 bases, with 10 bases between them. CDR3 size: 12 residues. CDR3 DNA sequence: TGTGCCAGCAGCCCCTCGGGACAGCCCCAGCATTTT. This sequence encodes CASSPSGQPQHF.

The rearrangement joins TRBV7-9 to TRBJ2-1; no clear D. Trimming removed 0 bases at V and 5 bases at J, with 17 bases between. The CDR3 spans 17 residues. Germline CDR1 and CDR2: SEHNR and FQNEAQ (reference sequence). This CDR3 is CASSLAWAPVEDNEQFF. The CDR3 DNA reads TGTGCCAGCAGCTTAGCCTGGGCCCCGGTGGAAGACAATGAGCAGTTCTTC.

The chain is built from TRBV7-2 and TRBJ1-6; TRBD1 agrees at 9 bases. The V gene end was trimmed by 4 bases and the J gene end by 6 bases; junction bases not matched to a gene: 4. Germline lookup yields CDR1 SGHTA and CDR2 FQGNSA. The CDR3 covers 15 residues. The CDR3 bases are TGTGCCAGCAGCTCACGGACAGGGGTTAATTCACCCCTCCACTTT. It specifies CASSSRTGVNSPLHF.

This chain uses TRBV30 with TRBJ1-4; TRBD1 might be the D (6 bases). Trimming left V 4 bases short and J 9 bases short, with 15 bases between. CDR3 length equals 13 residues. The germline gives CDR1 GTSNPN, CDR2 SVGIG (reference sequence). CDR3 sequence: CAWTPQGPQKLFF. The DNA for the CDR3 is TGTGCCTGGACCCCTCAGGGGCCGCAAAAACTGTTTTTT. Looking up the rest from reference TRBV30 and TRBJ1-4 gives the full variable domain: SQTIHQWPATLVQPVGSPLSLECTVEGTSNPNLYWYRQAAGRGLQLLFYSVGIGQISSEVPQNLSASRPQDRQFILSSKKLLLSDSGFYLCAWTPQGPQKLFFGSGTQLSVL.

V gene TRBV5-1 combines with J gene TRBJ2-3, with D possibly matching TRBD2 (6 bases). This CDR3 region has 16 residues. Trimming left V 1 base short and J 5 bases short, with 17 bases between. CDR1 SGHRS and CDR2 YFSETQ come from the germline V gene. In DNA form, the CDR3 reads TGCGCCAGCAGCTTGCCCAGCCCGGGGGTTCAAGATACGCAGTATTTT. As protein: CASSLPSPGVQDTQYF.

This clone was seen a few times. The CDR3 region is CASSYRGNNQPQHF. The CDR3 coding sequence is TGTGCCAGCAGTTACAGGGGGAACAATCAGCCCCAGCATTTT. V usage is TRBV27 and J usage is TRBJ1-5; TRBD1 matches 8 bases. The trim removed 4 bases at V and 3 bases at J, leaving 2 bases unmatched. This CDR3 is built from 14 residues. Germline V gives CDR1 MNHEY, CDR2 SMNVEV (reference sequence).

The V and J genes are TRBV4-1 and TRBJ1-1; no reliable D call. The CDR3 has 14 amino acids. Germline-derived CDR1 and CDR2 are MGHRA and YSYEKL. Trimming removed 4 bases from V and 11 bases from J, with 20 bases in between. CDR3 loop: CASSLRSEVGTAFF. The CDR3 bases are TGCGCCAGCAGCCTCCGGTCGGAGGTGGGTACGGCTTTCTTT.

The CDR3 DNA sequence: TGTGCCAGCAGCTTAGATCAGGGGATAGGGAGCAATCAGCCCCAGCATTTT. It specifies CASSLDQGIGSNQPQHF. This chain connects TRBV7-8 to TRBJ1-5; perhaps TRBD1 as D (6 bases). The CDR3 extends over 17 amino acids. CDR1 is SGHVS and CDR2 is FQNEAQ in the germline V gene. The ends were cut back, 1 base at V and 1 base at J, with 14 bases in the middle.

This chain links TRBV18 with TRBJ2-3, with D possibly being TRBD1 (6 bases). The V gene's germline CDR1 is KGHSH and CDR2 LQKENI. V lost 2 bases, J lost 0 bases, and 15 bases lay in between. The CDR3 covers 17 residues. The CDR3: CASSPWTDRESTDTQYF. In DNA form, the CDR3 reads TGTGCCAGCTCACCATGGACAGACAGAGAGAGCACAGATACGCAGTATTTT.

DNA of the CDR3: TGTGCCAGCAGCGTAGCTGCGGGGCGAGGGAATGAAAAACTGTTTTTT. Translating it yields CASSVAAGRGNEKLFF. The rearrangement joins TRBV9 to TRBJ1-4, with D possibly TRBD1 on 5 matching bases. Germline lookup yields CDR1 SGDLS and CDR2 YYNGEE. The length of the CDR3 is 16 residues. The V gene lost 0 bases and the J gene lost 5 bases, with 14 bases spanning the gap.